One and the same sample provided the 7 T cell receptor beta chains below, sequenced in a study of OX40 agonist ivuxolimab in advanced cancers. Method: immunoSEQ multiplex PCR; TCRdb's copy keeps in-frame clones and lacks some. The sample lists tens of thousands of clones, less than 95% seen once, with 10% to 15% in the top ten. The sequencing here drew on CD4+ or CD8+ T cells sorted from blood, taken in a trial of the OX40 agonist ivuxolimab. These receptors originate from an adult with an advanced solid tumor such as melanoma, head and neck, liver or kidney cancer.

The chain carries TRBV28 and TRBJ2-7; 7 bases line up with TRBD2. The junction had 8 bases not matched to a gene; V was cut back by 7 bases and J by 5 bases. The CDR3 extends over 13 amino acids. Per germline, CDR1 MDHEN and CDR2 SYDVKM. The CDR3 reads CASKGGSRDEQYF. The CDR3 region has the DNA TGTGCCAGCAAGGGCGGGAGCCGGGACGAGCAGTACTTC.

This chain connects TRBV5-5 to TRBJ2-1; TRBD2 matches 8 bases. Germline V lookup: CDR1 SGHKS, CDR2 YYEKEE (reference sequence). The CDR3 contains 14 residues. The ends lost 2 bases at V and 3 bases at J; junction bases unmatched: 1. CDR3 DNA: TGTGCCAGCAGCTTAAGCGGGGGCTACAATGAGCAGTTCTTC. Protein product: CASSLSGGYNEQFF.

V gene TRBV7-9 combines with J gene TRBJ2-1; D gene uncertain. The CDR3 sequence is 17 residues long. In germline, CDR1 is SEHNR, CDR2 FQNEAQ (reference sequence). Trimming shortened V by 5 bases and J by 5 bases, and 22 bases separated the two germline ends. The CDR3 sequence: CASSPADWRTQNNEQFF. The CDR3 DNA reads as TGTGCCAGCAGCCCAGCAGACTGGAGAACACAAAACAATGAGCAGTTCTTC.

V usage is TRBV5-4 and J usage is TRBJ1-1; no definite D call. This CDR3 region has 13 residues. Germline V gives CDR1 SGHNT, CDR2 YYREEE (reference sequence). Deletions cut 0 bases from V and 0 bases from J, with 3 bases between. The CDR3 bases are TGTGCCAGCAGCTTGGGGGTGAACACTGAAGCTTTCTTT. Translation gives CASSLGVNTEAFF.

This clone was recorded a few times. The chain links TRBV10-3 to TRBJ2-3; D uncertain. Germline lookup yields CDR1 ENHRY and CDR2 SYGVKD. CDR3 length: 15 amino acids. V was clipped by 2 bases and J by 5 bases, with 14 bases between them. The CDR3: CAISEDKGFRDTQYF. The CDR3 DNA is TGTGCCATCAGTGAGGATAAGGGTTTCAGAGATACGCAGTATTTT.

This clone was observed once. The chain is built from TRBV7-9 and TRBJ1-2; no definite D call. The germline V and J ends were trimmed by 5 bases and 4 bases, with 20 bases remaining between them. The CDR3 has 16 residues. The V gene's germline CDR1 is SEHNR and CDR2 FQNEAQ (reference sequence). The CDR3 protein is CASSHSLSDDIYGYTF. The DNA for the CDR3 is TGTGCCAGCAGCCACTCTTTATCCGACGATATCTATGGCTACACCTTC. Full variable domain (outside the CDR3, taken from reference TRBV7-9 and TRBJ1-2): DTGVSQNPRHKITKRGQNVTFRCDPISEHNRLYWYRQTLGQGPEFLTYFQNEAQLEKSRLLSDRFSAERPKGSFSTLEIQRTEQGDSAMYLCASSHSLSDDIYGYTFGSGTRLTVV.

A note on this clone: Sequence at one end of the junction differs from germline and may be a read error. The chain is built from TRBV7-9 and TRBJ1-3; D perhaps matches TRBD1 (6 bases). Germline CDR1 is SEHNR and CDR2 is FQNEAQ (reference sequence). The CDR3 length is 14 residues. The CDR3 here is CASSAGGSANTIYF. DNA of the CDR3: TGTGCCAGCAGCGCGGGGGGCTCTGCAAACACCATATATTTT.